This TCR beta chain was sequenced for a study of cytomegalovirus exposure and HLA in healthy donors. Overall study findings and caveats: 87-base-pair reads could not separate some V segments, including TRBV6-2 and TRBV6-3. The authors considered a cluster of highly shared sequence variants likely to be a sequencing artifact.

The PCR employed 60 Vbeta primers together with 13 Jbeta primers. Clones were sequenced by immunoSEQ multiplex PCR, and TCRdb holds only the in-frame ones, with some missing. Of around 100,000 clones in the sample, around two thirds are singletons; the top ten hold over 2.5%. Worth noting for this clone: Its target is unknown.

Germline V CDR1 and CDR2: MRHNA, SNTAGT. Trimming took 3 bases from V and 3 from J; bases not matched to a gene: 7. This CDR3 is 15 amino acids long. The sequence came from a man in his fifties or sixties in good health and CMV-seropositive. Material for sequencing was PBMCs. The V and J genes are TRBV6-4 and TRBJ1-2, with TRBD1 matching 7 bases. The CDR3 DNA reads as TGTGCCAGCAGTGAGGGACCTACAGGGGACTATGGCTACACCTTC. Protein: CASSEGPTGDYGYTF.